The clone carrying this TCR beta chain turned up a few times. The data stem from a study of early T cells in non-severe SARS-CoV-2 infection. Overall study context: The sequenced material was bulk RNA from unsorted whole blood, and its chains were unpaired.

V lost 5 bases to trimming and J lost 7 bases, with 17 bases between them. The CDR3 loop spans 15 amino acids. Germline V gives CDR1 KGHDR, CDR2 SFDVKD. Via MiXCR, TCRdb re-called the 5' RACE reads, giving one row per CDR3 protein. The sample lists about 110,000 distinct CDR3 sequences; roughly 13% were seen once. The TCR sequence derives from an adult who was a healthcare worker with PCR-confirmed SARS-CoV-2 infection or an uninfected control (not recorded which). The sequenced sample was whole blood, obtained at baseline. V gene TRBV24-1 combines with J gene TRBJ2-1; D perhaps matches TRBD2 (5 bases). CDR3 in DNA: TGTGCCACCAGTGGGGCTAGCACAAAAGAAAATGAGCAGTTCTTC. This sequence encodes CATSGASTKENEQFF.